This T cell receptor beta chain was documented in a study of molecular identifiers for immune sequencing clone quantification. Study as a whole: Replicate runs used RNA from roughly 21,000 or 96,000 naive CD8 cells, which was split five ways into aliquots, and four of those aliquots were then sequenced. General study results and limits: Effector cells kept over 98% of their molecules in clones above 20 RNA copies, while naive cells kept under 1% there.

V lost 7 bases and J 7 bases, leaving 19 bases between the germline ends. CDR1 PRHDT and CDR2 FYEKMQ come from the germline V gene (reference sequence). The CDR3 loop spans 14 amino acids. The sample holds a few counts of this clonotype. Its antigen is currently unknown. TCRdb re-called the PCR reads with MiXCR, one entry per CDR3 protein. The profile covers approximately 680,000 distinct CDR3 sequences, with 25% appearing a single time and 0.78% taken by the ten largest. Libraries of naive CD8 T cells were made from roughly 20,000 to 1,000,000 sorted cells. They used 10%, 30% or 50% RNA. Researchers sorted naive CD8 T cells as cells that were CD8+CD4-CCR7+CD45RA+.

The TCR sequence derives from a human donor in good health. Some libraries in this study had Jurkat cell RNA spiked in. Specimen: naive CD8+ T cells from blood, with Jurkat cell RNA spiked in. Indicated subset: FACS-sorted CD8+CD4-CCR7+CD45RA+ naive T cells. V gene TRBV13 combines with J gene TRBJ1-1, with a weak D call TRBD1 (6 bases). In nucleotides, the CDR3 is TGTGCCAGCACCGAGGGGACACAGGGAAGTGAAGCTTTCTTT. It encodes CASTEGTQGSEAFF.